These T cell receptor beta chains were read from a single sample in a study of T cell responses to AZD1222 COVID-19 vaccine. Sequenced by immunoSEQ multiplex PCR; TCRdb stores in-frame clones only, minus some. The sample carries 52,000 or so clones, more than 80% recorded once. This sample comprised peripheral blood, obtained on day 0 of MenACWY control vaccination. These receptors were taken from an adult in good health. Each CDR3 is given with its conserved first and last residue. Fields, in order: D gene, clone size, V gene, J gene, CDR3 DNA, CDR3 protein. A D gene is named only where the DNA matches it firmly. Only some rows state a clone size, as once, few, many or a class for expanded clones.

NA	once	TRBV28	TRBJ1-1	TGTGCCAGCAGCAGGCCGACAGTGAACACTGAAGCTTTCTTT	CASSRPTVNTEAFF
TRBD2	NA	TRBV18	TRBJ2-7	TGTGCCAGCTCACCAGCGGCTAGCGGGAGCAGGGAGCAGTACTTC	CASSPAASGSREQYF
NA	NA	TRBV7-8	TRBJ2-2	TGTGCCAGCAGCTCAAACTACAGGGCCGGGGAGCTGTTTTTT	CASSSNYRAGELFF
TRBD2	few	TRBV18	TRBJ2-2	TGTGCCAGCTCACCCGTGACTAGCGGCACCGGGGAGCTGTTTTTT	CASSPVTSGTGELFF
NA	few	TRBV7-2	TRBJ2-7	TGTGCCAGCAGCTTAAGAGGGGTAAGCTCCTACGAGCAGTACTTC	CASSLRGVSSYEQYF
NA	NA	TRBV11-1	TRBJ2-1	TGTGCCAGCAGCTTAGGGAGTCCCCTGAATGAGCAGTTCTTC	CASSLGSPLNEQFF
NA	NA	TRBV5-1	TRBJ1-2	TGCGCCAGCAGCCTTATGACCGTTAACTATGGCTACACCTTC	CASSLMTVNYGYTF
NA	NA	TRBV29-1	TRBJ1-1	TGCAGCGTCGTCCCGTGGGTTAACACTGAAGCTTTCTTT	CSVVPWVNTEAFF
NA	NA	TRBV7-9	TRBJ2-7	TGTGCCAGCAGCCGGGGTATGGACAGCACCTACGAGCAGTACTTC	CASSRGMDSTYEQYF
TRBD1	NA	TRBV7-7	TRBJ1-2	TGTGCTAGCAGCCATACCGGGACAGGGGGTCCGAACTATGGCTACACCTTC	CASSHTGTGGPNYGYTF
NA	once	TRBV2	TRBJ2-1	TGTGCCAGCAGGGAAAGGGGGAGCTCCTACAATGAGCAGTTCTTC	CASRERGSSYNEQFF
NA	large	TRBV6-2/TRBV6-3	TRBJ2-7	TGTGCCAGCAGTTCGACGGAACAGCCCCACGAGCAGTACTTC	CASSSTEQPHEQYF
TRBD2	NA	TRBV9	TRBJ2-1	TGTGCCAGCAGCGTAGAAAGCGGGAGTCCCAATGAGCAGTTCTTC	CASSVESGSPNEQFF